Sequencing of this T cell receptor (beta chain) was carried out in a study of ipilimumab plus nivolumab after autologous stem cell transplantation. Profiling relied on immunoSEQ multiplex PCR, and the TCRdb table lists in-frame clones only, not all of them. The data show around 19,000 clones, 81% seen once. CDR3 length equals 15 residues. V lost 6 bases and J lost 1, with 15 bases in between. The V gene's germline CDR1 is SNHLY and CDR2 FYNNEI. This clone is deemed medium-sized (0.01 to 0.1%). The chain employs TRBV2 and TRBJ1-1; D may be TRBD1 (6 bases). This TCR was sampled from a male donor with diffuse large B-cell lymphoma. Sequencing was performed on PBMCs, taken in a trial of ipilimumab plus nivolumab as post-transplant consolidation. CDR3 loop: CASRPGTLENTEAFF. DNA for the CDR3: TGTGCCAGCAGGCCCGGGACACTAGAGAACACTGAAGCTTTCTTT.